This T cell receptor (beta chain) derives from a study of shared clonotypes between healthy human individuals. Both subsets, CD45RA+ naive and CD45RA-negative memory, were split from the CD4+ cells. The sample holds many counts of this clone. Clones were sequenced by immunoSEQ multiplex PCR, and TCRdb holds only the in-frame ones, with some missing. The sample holds 600,000 to 750,000 clones; roughly two thirds are singletons and the top ten take 1.8%. Input material: memory CD4+ T cells sorted from blood. As to subset: CD45RA-negative fraction. This sequence originates from a woman in her 30s in good health.

In DNA form, the CDR3 reads TGTGCCAGCAGTTTACTAGCGGGAGGGATCTACAATGAGCAGTTCTTC. It yields the protein CASSLLAGGIYNEQFF. The chain has TRBV5-4 and TRBJ2-1; 13 bases map to TRBD2. Trimming cost V 5 bases and J 3 bases; bases outside gene matches: 5. Germline V CDR1 and CDR2: SGHNT, YYREEE (reference sequence). The CDR3 is 16 residues long.